This T cell receptor beta chain was recovered during a study of technical replicates of blood from a few donors. Assay used: immunoSEQ multiplex PCR; TCRdb lists only in-frame clones, some missing. The data hold approximately 75,000 clones, with approximately 97% observed a single time. Germline V CDR1 and CDR2: SEHNR, FQNEAQ (reference sequence). CDR3 length equals 18 residues. V lost 1 base to trimming and J lost 5 bases; unmatched junction nucleotides: 11. Sequenced: T cells isolated from PBMCs. This receptor was identified in a human donor in good health. The rearrangement uses TRBV7-9 and TRBJ1-1; TRBD1 matches at 12 bases. For the CDR3, the DNA is TGTGCCAGCAGCTTAGGGGCGGGACAGGGGGCGACTTGGACTGAAGCTTTCTTT. It yields the protein CASSLGAGQGATWTEAFF.